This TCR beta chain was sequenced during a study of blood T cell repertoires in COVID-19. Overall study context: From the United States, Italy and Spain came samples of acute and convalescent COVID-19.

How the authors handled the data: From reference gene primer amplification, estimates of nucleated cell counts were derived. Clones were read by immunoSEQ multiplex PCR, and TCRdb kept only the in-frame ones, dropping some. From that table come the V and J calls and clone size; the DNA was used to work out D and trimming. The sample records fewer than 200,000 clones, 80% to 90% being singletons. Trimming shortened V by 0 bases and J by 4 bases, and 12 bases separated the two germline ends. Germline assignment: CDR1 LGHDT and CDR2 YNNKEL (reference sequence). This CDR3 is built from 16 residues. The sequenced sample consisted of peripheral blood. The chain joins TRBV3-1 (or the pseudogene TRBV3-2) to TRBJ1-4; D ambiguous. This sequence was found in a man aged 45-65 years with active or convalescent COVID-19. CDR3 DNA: TGTGCCAGCAGCCAAGATCCCGGACGGGGTAATGAAAAACTGTTTTTT. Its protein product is CASSQDPGRGNEKLFF.